The rows below give T cell receptor beta chains drawn from one sample of a study of blood T cell repertoires in COVID-19. The method was immunoSEQ multiplex PCR; TCRdb's version includes in-frame clones alone and lacks a portion of them. The data contain more than 150,000 clones, roughly 76% of them singletons. The sequenced material came from peripheral blood. Source of these receptors: a woman older than 75 with COVID-19, enrolled during active disease. Each CDR3 is given with its conserved first and last residue. Fields, in order: V gene, D gene, clone size, CDR3 length, J gene, CDR3 DNA, CDR3 protein. D genes are given only for firm matches. Size is omitted from some rows. Given values are once, few, many or a class for expanded clones.

TRBV2	-	-	14	TRBJ2-7	TGTGCCAGCCTATGGTCCTCGTTTTCCTACGAGCAGTACTTC	CASLWSSFSYEQYF
TRBV4-1	TRBD1	few	16	TRBJ1-6	TGCGCCAGCAGCCAGACCGGACAGGGTAGGGCTTCACCCCTCCACTTT	CASSQTGQGRASPLHF
TRBV7-6	TRBD1	-	17	TRBJ2-2	TGTGCCAGCAGCTCCGGGACAGGGGGTCTTAGCACCGGGGAGCTGTTTTTT	CASSSGTGGLSTGELFF
TRBV6-6	-	-	14	TRBJ2-2	TGTGCCAGCTCCCTAAAGTCCGGGAACGGGGAGCTGTTTTTT	CASSLKSGNGELFF
TRBV10-3	TRBD1	-	15	TRBJ1-3	TGTGCCATCAGAGTCCAGGGGGAGGCTGGAAACACCATATATTTT	CAIRVQGEAGNTIYF
TRBV3-1/TRBV3-2	TRBD2	once	15	TRBJ2-3	TGTGCCAGCAGTCTTACTAGCGTTAGCACAGATACGCAGTATTTT	CASSLTSVSTDTQYF
TRBV28	TRBD1	-	13	TRBJ2-7	TGTGCCAGCAGTTGGACAGGTACCTACGAGCAGTACTTC	CASSWTGTYEQYF
TRBV7-9	-	-	14	TRBJ2-2	TGTGCCAGCAGCGAACAGCCGAACACCGGGGAGCTGTTTTTT	CASSEQPNTGELFF
TRBV4-2	TRBD2	-	15	TRBJ2-1	TGTGCCAGCAGCCAAGGCGGGAGGGCCTACAATGAGCAGTTCTTC	CASSQGGRAYNEQFF
TRBV20-1	TRBD1	-	14	TRBJ2-7	TGCAGTGCTAGTAAGGAACAGGGGAACTACGAGCAGTACTTC	CSASKEQGNYEQYF
TRBV7-9	-	-	12	TRBJ1-6	TGTGCCAGCGGCGTACAGAATTCACCCCTCCACTTT	CASGVQNSPLHF
TRBV19	TRBD1	-	15	TRBJ1-2	TGTGCCAGTAGTATAACCGGGACAGGGTTCTATGGCTACACCTTC	CASSITGTGFYGYTF
TRBV3-1/TRBV3-2	TRBD1	-	15	TRBJ2-5	TGTGCCAGCAGCCAAGATGAAGGGGGCTGGGAGACCCAGTACTTC	CASSQDEGGWETQYF
TRBV6-5	-	few	11	TRBJ2-7	TGTGCCAGCAGTTACGCGTACGAGCAGTACTTC	CASSYAYEQYF
TRBV4-2	TRBD2	once	14	TRBJ2-3	TGTGCCAGCAGCCGAGGTGGGGGGGAGGATACGCAGTATTTT	CASSRGGGEDTQYF
TRBV29-1	TRBD2	few	13	TRBJ2-1	TGCAGCGCTACGACTAGCGGGTACAATGAGCAGTTCTTC	CSATTSGYNEQFF
TRBV27	-	-	14	TRBJ1-1	TGTGCCAGCAGTTTATCTCGACAATCCACTGAAGCTTTCTTT	CASSLSRQSTEAFF
TRBV27	-	-	13	TRBJ2-1	TGTGCCAGCAGTTTGGGCAGTTACAATGAGCAGTTCTTC	CASSLGSYNEQFF
TRBV5-1	TRBD1	-	16	TRBJ1-2	TGCGCCAGCAGCTTGGCCCCGGGACAGGGGGCGCGGGGCTACACCTTC	CASSLAPGQGARGYTF
TRBV4-1	TRBD1	-	17	TRBJ1-2	TGCGCCAGCAGCCAAGAAATCCGAACCGGGACAGCCTATGGCTACACCTTC	CASSQEIRTGTAYGYTF
TRBV24-1	-	few	16	TRBJ1-5	TGTGCCACCAGTGATGGGAGGGACCATAGCAATCAGCCCCAGCATTTT	CATSDGRDHSNQPQHF
TRBV19	TRBD1	-	13	TRBJ2-1	TGTGCCAGTAGCCGGGACAGGGTTGCTGAGCAGTTCTTC	CASSRDRVAEQFF
TRBV30	TRBD1	-	13	TRBJ1-2	TGTGCCAGCCGGGACAGGGGCTTCTATGGCTACACCTTC	CASRDRGFYGYTF
TRBV7-9	-	-	13	TRBJ1-1	TGTGCCAGTATGACAGGTCCGAACACTGAAGCTTTCTTT	CASMTGPNTEAFF
TRBV19	-	-	13	TRBJ1-3	TGTGCCAGTAGTATCGGCTCTGGAAACACCATATATTTT	CASSIGSGNTIYF
TRBV29-1	TRBD2	once	12	TRBJ2-1	TGCAGCGCGTCAGCGGGAGGCAATGAGCAGTTCTTC	CSASAGGNEQFF
TRBV24-1	-	-	18	TRBJ2-1	TGTGCCACCAGTGAACCCTCCGGGGGGCTAATCGCCTACAATGAGCAGTTCTTC	CATSEPSGGLIAYNEQFF
TRBV3-1/TRBV3-2	TRBD2	-	15	TRBJ2-7	TGTGCCAGCAGCCGGAGGGCTAGCGGGAGCTACGAGCAGTACTTC	CASSRRASGSYEQYF
TRBV5-1	-	-	16	TRBJ1-1	TGCGCCAGCAGCGGCTACCCAGGGGCAACCGGCACTGAAGCTTTCTTT	CASSGYPGATGTEAFF
TRBV28	TRBD1	-	15	TRBJ2-5	TGTGCCAGCAGTTTATCTGGGACAGGGATAGAGACCCAGTACTTC	CASSLSGTGIETQYF
TRBV27	TRBD1	-	16	TRBJ1-6	TGTGCCAGCAGGCGGACAGGGGATTCTAGTAATTCACCCCTCCACTTT	CASRRTGDSSNSPLHF
TRBV11-3	-	-	11	TRBJ2-7	TGTGCCAGCAGGGGCCCCTCCGAGCAGTACTTC	CASRGPSEQYF
TRBV6-2/TRBV6-3	TRBD1	once	15	TRBJ1-5	TGTGCCAGCAGTTGGACAGGGATGAGAGATCAGCCCCAGCATTTT	CASSWTGMRDQPQHF
TRBV2	-	-	15	TRBJ2-1	TGTGCCAGCAGTGAGGACCGCCAGGGAGGAAATGAGCAGTTCTTC	CASSEDRQGGNEQFF
TRBV18	-	-	13	TRBJ1-6	TGTGCCAGCTCACCACGGGGGGGCTCACCCCTCCACTTT	CASSPRGGSPLHF
TRBV28	-	-	12	TRBJ1-2	TGTGCCAGCAGTTGGGGCAACTATGGCTACACCTTC	CASSWGNYGYTF
TRBV5-1	-	-	16	TRBJ2-3	TGCGCCAGCAGCCTTGGGGGCAGGGGTGGAACAGATACGCAGTATTTT	CASSLGGRGGTDTQYF
TRBV5-1	TRBD2	-	16	TRBJ2-7	TGCGCCAGCAGCTTCCAGGGCGGGAGGGCGTCCTACGAGCAGTACTTC	CASSFQGGRASYEQYF
TRBV5-6	-	-	15	TRBJ1-3	TGTGCCAGCAGCCGCGAGGGGACATCTGGAAACACCATATATTTT	CASSREGTSGNTIYF
TRBV3-1/TRBV3-2	-	-	16	TRBJ1-3	TGTGCCAGCAGCCAAGAGTTTTCTTCAGTGGGAAACACCATATATTTT	CASSQEFSSVGNTIYF
TRBV2	-	once	12	TRBJ2-7	TGTGCCAGCAGCTACAGATTCTACGAGCAGTACTTC	CASSYRFYEQYF
TRBV5-6	-	-	13	TRBJ2-7	TGTGCCAGCAGCCGCTGGGCGCGGGGCGAGCAGTACTTC	CASSRWARGEQYF
TRBV24-1	TRBD2	-	18	TRBJ2-5	TGTGCCACCAGTGATCCCCCGGGACTAGCGGGAGGGGGAGAGACCCAGTACTTC	CATSDPPGLAGGGETQYF
TRBV10-3	-	-	13	TRBJ1-5	TGTGCCACCTTGGCGGGTCTCAATCAGCCCCAGCATTTT	CATLAGLNQPQHF
TRBV7-2	TRBD1	-	17	TRBJ1-2	TGTGCCAGCAGCTTATATTTCCTCTCGACAGGGGACTCTGGCTACACCTTC	CASSLYFLSTGDSGYTF
TRBV3-1/TRBV3-2	TRBD1	few	13	TRBJ1-4	TGTGCCAGCAGCACTCAGACAGGGGCAAAACTGTTTTTT	CASSTQTGAKLFF
TRBV9	-	-	16	TRBJ1-6	TGTGCCAGCAGCGTAGCCCCGGGGAGGGGGGATTCACCCCTCCACTTT	CASSVAPGRGDSPLHF